This T cell receptor beta chain emerged from a study of spatial heterogeneity in lung cancer. Study details: Detection consistently yielded more beta chains than alpha chains.

In this sample, this clonotype is medium-sized. CDR1 and CDR2 (germline): SQVTM, ANQGSEA. The CDR3 spans 13 residues. V was clipped by 7 bases and J by 2 bases; unmatched bases: 7. The time point here: sample taken at primary tumor resection. Whole RNA, isolated from tumor, nontumor lung or frozen PBMC, was sequenced without prior sorting. The library protocol tagged each TCR cDNA with a unique molecular identifier. TCRdb analysed the 5' RACE reads with MiXCR anew, one entry per CDR3 protein. This table has about 3,000 distinct CDR3 sequences, 4.7% appearing once. This TCR derives from a male donor with early-stage non-small cell lung cancer. The V call is TRBV29-1, the J call TRBJ2-7; 8 bases align to TRBD2. The sample here was normal lung tissue next to the tumor, taken at surgery. This chain's CDR3 is CSAVAGRAYEQYF. The CDR3 DNA reads TGCAGCGCCGTAGCGGGGCGGGCCTACGAGCAGTACTTC.